The 10 T cell receptor beta chains below come from one sample, sequenced in a study of cytomegalovirus exposure and HLA in healthy donors. Profiling relied on immunoSEQ multiplex PCR, and the TCRdb table lists in-frame clones only, not all of them. The sample records tens of thousands of clones, about 96% being singletons. Sequencing input: PBMCs. The source is a man aged 18 to 30 in good health and CMV-seronegative.

The rearrangement uses TRBV6-1 and TRBJ2-7, with TRBD2 matching 7 bases. J was trimmed by 1 base and V by 2 bases; bases with no gene match: 5. This CDR3 spans 15 amino acids. In germline, CDR1 is MNHNS, CDR2 SASEGT. The CDR3 DNA reads as TGTGCCAGCAGTGAACGGGGGGTGAGATCCTACGAGCAGTACTTC. Residues: CASSERGVRSYEQYF.

The J gene is TRBJ2-7, the V gene TRBV28; TRBD1 matches at 11 bases. J lost 5 bases, V lost 4 bases, and 13 bases had no gene match. The CDR3 totals 17 residues. Germline assignment: CDR1 MDHEN and CDR2 SYDVKM. The CDR3 DNA sequence: TGTGCCAGCAGTTCCCCGGTGTGGACAGGGGGCAGGGACGAGCAGTACTTC. Translated, it gives CASSSPVWTGGRDEQYF.

This chain uses TRBV4-2 with TRBJ2-3; no clear D. The CDR3 contains 13 residues. Germline lookup yields CDR1 LGHNA and CDR2 YNFKEQ. Trimming cost V 3 bases and J 4 bases, with 8 bases left between them. This CDR3 is CASSQQVADTQYF. In DNA, the CDR3 is TGTGCCAGCAGCCAGCAGGTGGCAGATACGCAGTATTTT.

The rearrangement links TRBV27 to TRBJ1-6, with D uncertain. The CDR3 runs 16 residues. V was pared by 0 bases and J by 4 bases, with 10 bases between. Germline assignment: CDR1 MNHEY and CDR2 SMNVEV (reference sequence). The CDR3 coding sequence is TGTGCCAGCAGTTTATCGAGAAGTAGATATAATTCACCCCTCCACTTT. Its translation: CASSLSRSRYNSPLHF.

The rearrangement joins TRBV5-4 to TRBJ2-2; D gene uncertain. From germline, CDR1 is SGHNT and CDR2 YYREEE (reference sequence). Deletions cut 1 base from V and 4 bases from J, with 5 bases between. This CDR3 has 13 residues. The CDR3 loop is CASSLTVTGELFF. The CDR3 DNA is TGTGCCAGCAGCTTGACAGTCACCGGGGAGCTGTTTTTT.

The chain links TRBV5-4 to TRBJ1-5, with D hard to call. V dropped 0 bases and J dropped 0 bases, with 7 bases sitting between them. Germline V gene sequence: CDR1 SGHNT, CDR2 YYREEE (reference sequence). The CDR3 runs 15 residues. CDR3 in DNA: TGTGCCAGCAGCTTGGTCCCAGATAGCAATCAGCCCCAGCATTTT. The encoded protein is CASSLVPDSNQPQHF.

CDR3 in amino acids: CASSVPVLADEQFF. In DNA form, the CDR3 reads TGTGCCAGCAGTGTCCCGGTTTTGGCGGATGAGCAGTTCTTC. V gene TRBV6-1 combines with J gene TRBJ2-1; D uncertain. V dropped 4 bases and J dropped 8 bases, with 15 bases sitting between them. Germline values: CDR1 MNHNS, CDR2 SASEGT. The CDR3 sequence is 14 residues long.

The chain links TRBV28 to TRBJ1-6; 7 bases agree with TRBD1. Germline CDR1 and CDR2: MDHEN and SYDVKM. V was pared by 8 bases and J by 9 bases, with 10 bases of the junction left unmatched. The CDR3 is 14 amino acids. The CDR3 loop reads CASRTGHDRSPLHF. The DNA for the CDR3 is TGTGCCAGCCGGACAGGCCACGACCGTTCACCCCTCCACTTT.

The chain couples TRBV28 to TRBJ2-7; D remains unclear. This CDR3 comprises 13 residues. V was trimmed by 3 bases and J by 4 bases, leaving 10 bases between them. Germline V gene sequence: CDR1 MDHEN, CDR2 SYDVKM. The CDR3 nucleotides read TGTGCCAGCAGTTTGTCAGGCCCTTACGAGCAGTACTTC. It translates to CASSLSGPYEQYF.

V usage is TRBV18 and J usage is TRBJ1-5; unclear D gene. V was shortened by 2 bases and J by 0 bases, with 8 bases between the two germline ends. Germline CDR1 and CDR2: KGHSH and LQKENI. This CDR3 region has 15 residues. CDR3 coding DNA: TGTGCCAGCTCACCATCGGGTTTTAGCAATCAGCCCCAGCATTTT. This sequence encodes CASSPSGFSNQPQHF.